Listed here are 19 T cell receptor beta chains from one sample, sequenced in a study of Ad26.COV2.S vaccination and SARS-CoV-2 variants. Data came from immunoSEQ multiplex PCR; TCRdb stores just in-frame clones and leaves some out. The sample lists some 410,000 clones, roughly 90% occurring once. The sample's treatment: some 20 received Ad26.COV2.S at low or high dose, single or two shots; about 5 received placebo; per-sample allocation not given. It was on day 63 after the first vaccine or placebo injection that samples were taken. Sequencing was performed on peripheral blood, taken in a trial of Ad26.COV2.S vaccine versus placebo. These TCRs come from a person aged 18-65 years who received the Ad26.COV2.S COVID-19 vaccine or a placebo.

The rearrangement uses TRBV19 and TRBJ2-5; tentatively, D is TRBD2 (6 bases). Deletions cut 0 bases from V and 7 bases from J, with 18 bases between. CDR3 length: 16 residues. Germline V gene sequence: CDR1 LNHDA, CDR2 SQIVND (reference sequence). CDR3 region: CASSIDPSDPRGTQYF. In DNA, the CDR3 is TGTGCCAGTAGTATAGATCCGAGCGATCCGCGGGGGACCCAGTACTTC.

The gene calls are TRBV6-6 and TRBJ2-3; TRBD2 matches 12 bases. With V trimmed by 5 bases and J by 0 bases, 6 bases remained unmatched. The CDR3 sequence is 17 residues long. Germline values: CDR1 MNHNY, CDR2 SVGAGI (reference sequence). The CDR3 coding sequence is TGTGCCAGCAGTCCCCCCCTAGCGGGGGGGAGCACAGATACGCAGTATTTT. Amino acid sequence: CASSPPLAGGSTDTQYF.

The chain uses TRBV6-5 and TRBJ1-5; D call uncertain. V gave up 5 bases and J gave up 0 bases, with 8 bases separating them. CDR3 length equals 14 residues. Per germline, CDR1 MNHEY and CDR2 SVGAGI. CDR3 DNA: TGTGCCAGCAGTCCGATCTATAGCAATCAGCCCCAGCATTTT. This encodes CASSPIYSNQPQHF.

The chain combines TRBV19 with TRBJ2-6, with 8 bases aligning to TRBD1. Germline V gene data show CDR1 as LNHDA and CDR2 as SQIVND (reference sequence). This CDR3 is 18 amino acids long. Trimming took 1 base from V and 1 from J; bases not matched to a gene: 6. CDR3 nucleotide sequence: TGTGCCAGTAGTATAGCAAACAGGGGGAGGTCTGGGGCCAACGTCCTGACTTTC. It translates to CASSIANRGRSGANVLTF.

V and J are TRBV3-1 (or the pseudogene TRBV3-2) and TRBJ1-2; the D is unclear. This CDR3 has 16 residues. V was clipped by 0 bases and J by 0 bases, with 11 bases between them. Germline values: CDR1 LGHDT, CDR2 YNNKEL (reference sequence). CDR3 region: CASSQDTKGSNYGYTF. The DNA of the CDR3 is TGTGCCAGCAGCCAAGATACAAAGGGCTCTAACTATGGCTACACCTTC.

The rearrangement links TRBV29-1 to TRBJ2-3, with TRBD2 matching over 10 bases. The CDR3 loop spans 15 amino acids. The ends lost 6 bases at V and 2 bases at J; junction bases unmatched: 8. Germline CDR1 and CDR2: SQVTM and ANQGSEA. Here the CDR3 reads CSVGRAGGPTDTQYF. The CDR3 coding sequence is TGCAGCGTCGGACGAGCGGGGGGGCCCACAGATACGCAGTATTTT.

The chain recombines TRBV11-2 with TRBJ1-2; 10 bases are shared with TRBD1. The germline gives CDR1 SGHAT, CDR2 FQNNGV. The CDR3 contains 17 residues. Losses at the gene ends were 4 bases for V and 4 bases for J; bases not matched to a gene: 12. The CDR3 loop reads CASSWRGGTGVSYGYTF. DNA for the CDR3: TGTGCCAGCAGCTGGCGGGGAGGGACAGGGGTCAGCTATGGCTACACCTTC.

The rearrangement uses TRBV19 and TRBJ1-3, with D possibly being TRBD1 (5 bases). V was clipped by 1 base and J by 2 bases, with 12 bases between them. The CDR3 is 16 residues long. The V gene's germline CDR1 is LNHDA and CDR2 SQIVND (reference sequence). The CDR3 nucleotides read TGTGCCAGTAGTATAGCCCCATCGGGGGCTGGAAACACCATATATTTT. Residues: CASSIAPSGAGNTIYF.

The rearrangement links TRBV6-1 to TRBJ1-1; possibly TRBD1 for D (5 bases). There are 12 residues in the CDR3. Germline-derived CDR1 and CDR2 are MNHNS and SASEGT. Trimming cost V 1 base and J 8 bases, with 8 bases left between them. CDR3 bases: TGTGCCAGCAGTGAAGACAGGCGGGAAGCTTTCTTT. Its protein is CASSEDRREAFF.

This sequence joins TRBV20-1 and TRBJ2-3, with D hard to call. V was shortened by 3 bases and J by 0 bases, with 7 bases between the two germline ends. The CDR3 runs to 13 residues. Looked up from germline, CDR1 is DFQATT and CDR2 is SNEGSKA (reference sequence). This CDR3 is CSASADSTDTQYF. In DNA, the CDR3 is TGCAGTGCTAGTGCGGACAGCACAGATACGCAGTATTTT.

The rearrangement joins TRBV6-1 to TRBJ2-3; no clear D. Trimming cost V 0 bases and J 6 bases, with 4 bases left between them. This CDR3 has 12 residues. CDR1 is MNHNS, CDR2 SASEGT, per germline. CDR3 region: CASSEAVDTQYF. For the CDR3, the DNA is TGTGCCAGCAGTGAAGCGGTGGATACGCAGTATTTT.

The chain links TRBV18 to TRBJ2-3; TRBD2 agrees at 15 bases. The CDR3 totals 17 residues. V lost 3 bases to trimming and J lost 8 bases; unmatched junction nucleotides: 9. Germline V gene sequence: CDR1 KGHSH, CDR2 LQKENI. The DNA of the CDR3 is TGTGCCAGCTCACCCCCCGGGACTAGCGGGGGGCTCGTTACGCAGTATTTT. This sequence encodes CASSPPGTSGGLVTQYF. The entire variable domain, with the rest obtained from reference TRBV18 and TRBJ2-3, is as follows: NAGVMQNPRHLVRRRGQEARLRCSPMKGHSHVYWYRQLPEEGLKFMVYLQKENIIDESGMPKERFSAEFPKEGPSILRIQQVVRGDSAAYFCASSPPGTSGGLVTQYFGPGTRLTVL.

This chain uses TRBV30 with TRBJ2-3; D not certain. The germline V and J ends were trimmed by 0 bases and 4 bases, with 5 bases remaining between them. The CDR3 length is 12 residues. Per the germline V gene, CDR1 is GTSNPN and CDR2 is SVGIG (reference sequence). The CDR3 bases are TGTGCCTGGAGTGTGCAGGCAGATACGCAGTATTTT. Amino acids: CAWSVQADTQYF.

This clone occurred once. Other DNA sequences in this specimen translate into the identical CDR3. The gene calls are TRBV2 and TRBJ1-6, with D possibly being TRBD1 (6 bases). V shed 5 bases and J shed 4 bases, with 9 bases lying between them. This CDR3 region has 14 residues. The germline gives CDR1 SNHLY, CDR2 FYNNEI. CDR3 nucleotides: TGTGCCAGCAGTCGGACAGCTTATAATTCACCCCTCCACTTT. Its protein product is CASSRTAYNSPLHF.

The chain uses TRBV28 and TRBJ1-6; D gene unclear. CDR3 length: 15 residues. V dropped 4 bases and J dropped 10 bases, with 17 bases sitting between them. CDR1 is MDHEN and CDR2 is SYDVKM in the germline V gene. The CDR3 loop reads CASSSSTVDRSPLHF. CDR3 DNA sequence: TGTGCCAGCAGTTCGTCGACGGTCGATCGGTCACCCCTCCACTTT.

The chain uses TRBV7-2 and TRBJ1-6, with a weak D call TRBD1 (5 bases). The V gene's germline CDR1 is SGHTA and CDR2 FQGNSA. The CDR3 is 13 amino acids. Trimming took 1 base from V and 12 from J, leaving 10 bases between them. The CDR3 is CASSLEGNRPLHF. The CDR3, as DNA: TGTGCCAGCAGCTTAGAGGGGAACCGACCCCTCCACTTT.

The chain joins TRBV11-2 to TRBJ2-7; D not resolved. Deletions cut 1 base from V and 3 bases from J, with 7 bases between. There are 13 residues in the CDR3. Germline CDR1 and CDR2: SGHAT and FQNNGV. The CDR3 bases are TGTGCCAGCAGCTTAGCCCCGGTCTACGAGCAGTACTTC. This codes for CASSLAPVYEQYF.

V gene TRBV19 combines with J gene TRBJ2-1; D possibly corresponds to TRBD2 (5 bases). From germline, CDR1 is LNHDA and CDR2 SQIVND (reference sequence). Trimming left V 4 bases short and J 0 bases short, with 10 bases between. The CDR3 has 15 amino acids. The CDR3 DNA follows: TGTGCCAGTAGTAGCGGGCCGATCTCCTACAATGAGCAGTTCTTC. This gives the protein CASSSGPISYNEQFF.

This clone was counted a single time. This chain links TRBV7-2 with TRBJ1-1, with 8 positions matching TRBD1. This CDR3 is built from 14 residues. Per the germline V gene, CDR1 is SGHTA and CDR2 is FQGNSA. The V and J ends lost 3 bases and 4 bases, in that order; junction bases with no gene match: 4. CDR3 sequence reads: CASSFSGGGTEAFF. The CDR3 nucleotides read TGTGCCAGCAGCTTTTCAGGGGGCGGCACTGAAGCTTTCTTT.